These 16 T cell receptor beta chains originate from one sample sequenced in a study of blood T cell repertoires in COVID-19 (dated by TCRdb to 2020 to 2021). Receptor amplification or capture employed the immunoSEQ multiplex PCR assay. Sourced from immuneACCESS, this table was stored by TCRdb with only in-frame sequences that have V and J called. A share of the clones is absent; for the studies checked, an unresolved V gene accounts for under half, and the remainder has no known explanation. The sample profile shows 70,000 or so clones; around 89% of them were found once. The leading ten clones occupy roughly 0.58% of the sample. The sequencing sample was made of peripheral blood. The source is a man aged 55 to 70 with acute or convalescent COVID-19.

The chain is built from TRBV7-9 and TRBJ2-3; 9 positions agree with TRBD2. The V and J ends lost 5 bases and 4 bases, in that order; junction bases with no gene match: 10. Looked up from germline, CDR1 is SEHNR and CDR2 is FQNEAQ (reference sequence). The CDR3 covers 16 residues. The CDR3 DNA sequence: TGTGCCAGCAGCGGCGGGACTAGCTCGCGGGCAGATACGCAGTATTTT. As protein: CASSGGTSSRADTQYF.

The chain employs TRBV9 and TRBJ2-3, with a tentative D call TRBD2 (6 bases). The CDR3 is 13 amino acids. Trimming removed 0 bases at V and 5 bases at J, with 7 bases between. In germline, CDR1 is SGDLS, CDR2 YYNGEE. The CDR3 DNA reads TGTGCCAGCAGCGTAGGAGCGGGAGATACGCAGTATTTT. As protein: CASSVGAGDTQYF. Using reference TRBV9 and TRBJ2-3 for the parts outside the CDR3, the full variable domain is DSGVTQTPKHLITATGQRVTLRCSPRSGDLSVYWYQQSLDQGLQFLIQYYNGEERAKGNILERFSAQQFPDLHSELNLSSLELGDSALYFCASSVGAGDTQYFGPGTRLTVL.

The CDR3 DNA is TGTGCCAGCAGCCCTCAGCGTTCTGGAAACACCATATATTTT. Translating it yields CASSPQRSGNTIYF. This rearrangement joins TRBV11-2 to TRBJ1-3; D is undetermined. This CDR3 contains 14 residues. CDR1 is SGHAT and CDR2 is FQNNGV in the germline V gene. Between the trimmed V and J ends, which lost 5 bases and 1 base, there was a span of 9 bases.

CDR3 sequence reads: CASGEGGPGNTIYF. CDR3 nucleotide sequence: TGTGCCAGCGGGGAGGGGGGCCCTGGAAACACCATATATTTT. The J gene is TRBJ1-3, the V gene TRBV27; TRBD1 might be the D (6 bases). The CDR3 contains 14 residues. From germline, CDR1 is MNHEY and CDR2 SMNVEV (reference sequence). Trimming left V 8 bases short and J 2 bases short, with 13 bases between.

The chain links TRBV19 to TRBJ1-2, with D perhaps TRBD1 (5 bases). Germline V gives CDR1 LNHDA, CDR2 SQIVND (reference sequence). The CDR3 loop spans 14 amino acids. The V end was cut by 3 bases, the J end by 0 bases, with 8 bases between. The CDR3 loop reads CASSMGGANYGYTF. DNA of the CDR3: TGTGCCAGTAGTATGGGGGGAGCTAACTATGGCTACACCTTC.

The genes are TRBV12-2 and TRBJ2-1; the tabulated D call, TRBD2, remains unverified against the DNA. TRBV12-2 is given as a pseudogene. The CDR3 totals 15 residues. The CDR3 loop is CASRLSSWSGGEQFF. CDR3 bases: TGTGCAAGTCGCTTAAGTTCATGGAGCGGGGGAGAGCAGTTCTTC.

This chain joins TRBV25-1 and TRBJ2-3; possibly TRBD1 for D (5 bases). V lost 1 base, J lost 5 bases, and 10 bases lay in between. The CDR3 runs 14 residues. Germline CDR1 is MGHDK and CDR2 is SYGVNS. CDR3 nucleotide sequence: TGTGCCAGCAGTGAATCCTGGGGCGGAGATACGCAGTATTTT. Translated: CASSESWGGDTQYF.

V and J are TRBV9 and TRBJ1-2; tentative D call: TRBD1 (6 bases). V was cut by 0 bases and J by 6 bases, with 12 bases left in between. The CDR3 consists of 14 residues. Germline CDR1 is SGDLS and CDR2 is YYNGEE. The CDR3 region is CASSVDPGADGYTF. CDR3 in DNA: TGTGCCAGCAGCGTAGATCCAGGGGCTGATGGCTACACCTTC.

This chain joins TRBV11-2 and TRBJ2-1; 12 bases are shared with TRBD2. Germline V gene data show CDR1 as SGHAT and CDR2 as FQNNGV. This CDR3 has 15 amino acids. J gave up 9 bases and V 1 base, and 4 bases lay outside the gene matches. CDR3 DNA: TGTGCCAGCAGCTTAGCTAGCGGGGGGGCGTTTGAGCAGTTCTTC. It yields the protein CASSLASGGAFEQFF.

The CDR3 DNA is TGTGCCAGCCAGGACAGGACCGCTAACTATGGCTACACCTTC. This sequence encodes CASQDRTANYGYTF. J is TRBJ1-2 and V is TRBV18, with 7 bases fitting TRBD1. V lost 8 bases to trimming and J lost 0 bases; unmatched junction nucleotides: 6. Germline CDR1 is KGHSH and CDR2 is LQKENI. The CDR3 runs to 14 residues.

This chain uses TRBV28 with TRBJ1-4, with TRBD1 as a possible D gene (6 bases). Germline lookup yields CDR1 MDHEN and CDR2 SYDVKM. The ends were cut back, 7 bases at V and 8 bases at J, with 20 bases in the middle. The CDR3 length is 15 residues. For the CDR3, the DNA is TGTGCCAGCACCGGCGAGGGGGGGCTGGGGGAAAAACTGTTTTTT. This codes for CASTGEGGLGEKLFF.

The genes are TRBV5-5 and TRBJ2-3; D may be TRBD2 (6 bases). V lost 4 bases and J lost 0, with 18 bases in between. This CDR3 is built from 17 residues. Germline CDR1 SGHKS, CDR2 YYEKEE (reference sequence). DNA for the CDR3: TGTGCCAGCAGCCCCCCGCCGCGGGGTACTAGCACAGATACGCAGTATTTT. The encoded protein is CASSPPPRGTSTDTQYF.

V gene TRBV3-1 (or the pseudogene TRBV3-2) combines with J gene TRBJ2-4; 11 bases are a match to TRBD2. The germline gives CDR1 LGHDT, CDR2 YNNKEL (reference sequence). Trimming removed 6 bases from V and 0 bases from J; junction bases left unmatched: 7. The CDR3 contains 17 residues. For the CDR3, the DNA is TGTGCCAGCAGGCCCGGGACTAGCGGTCTAGCCAAAAACATTCAGTACTTC. Translation gives CASRPGTSGLAKNIQYF.

The chain is built from TRBV7-6 and TRBJ2-7; TRBD1 matches 7 bases. The germline V gene has CDR1 SGHVS and CDR2 FNYEAQ. The CDR3 runs to 13 residues. Trimming removed 4 bases from V and 4 bases from J; junction bases left unmatched: 4. The CDR3 reads CASSSTTGYEQYF. CDR3 nucleotides: TGTGCCAGCAGCTCAACGACAGGGTACGAGCAGTACTTC.

V is TRBV28 and J is TRBJ2-7; maybe TRBD2 (5 bases). CDR3 size: 14 residues. Deletions cut 4 bases from V and 2 bases from J, with 12 bases between. Germline CDR1 is MDHEN and CDR2 is SYDVKM. The CDR3 nucleotides read TGTGCCAGCAGTTGGGCGCGGGCTACCTACGAGCAGTACTTC. Encoded protein: CASSWARATYEQYF. Drawing the rest from reference TRBV28 and TRBJ2-7, the complete variable domain is DVKVTQSSRYLVKRTGEKVFLECVQDMDHENMFWYRQDPGLGLRLIYFSYDVKMKEKGDIPEGYSVSREKKERFSLILESASTNQTSMYLCASSWARATYEQYFGPGTRLTVT.

The chain links TRBV18 to TRBJ2-6; no clear D gene. This CDR3 is 16 amino acids long. Trimming took off 2 bases at V and 3 bases at J, with 11 bases between the two ends. In germline, CDR1 is KGHSH, CDR2 LQKENI. The CDR3 bases are TGTGCCAGCTCACCAGCCCGAGGAGTTGGGGCCAACGTCCTGACTTTC. Encoded protein: CASSPARGVGANVLTF.